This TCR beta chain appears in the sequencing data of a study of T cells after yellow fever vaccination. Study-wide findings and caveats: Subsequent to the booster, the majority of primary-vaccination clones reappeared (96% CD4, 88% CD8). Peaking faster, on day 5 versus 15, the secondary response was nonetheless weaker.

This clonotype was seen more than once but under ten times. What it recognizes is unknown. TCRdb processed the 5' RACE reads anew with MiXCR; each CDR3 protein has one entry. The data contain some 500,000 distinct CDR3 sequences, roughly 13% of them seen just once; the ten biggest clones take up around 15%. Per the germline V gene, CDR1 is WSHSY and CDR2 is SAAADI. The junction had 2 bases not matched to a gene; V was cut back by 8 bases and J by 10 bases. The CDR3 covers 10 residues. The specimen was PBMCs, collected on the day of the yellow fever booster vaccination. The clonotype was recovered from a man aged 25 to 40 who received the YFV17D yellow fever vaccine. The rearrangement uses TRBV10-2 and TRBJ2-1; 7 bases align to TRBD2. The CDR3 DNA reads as TGCGCCAGCGGGGGACTAGAGCAGTTCTTC. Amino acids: CASGGLEQFF.